This passage covers 16 T cell receptor beta chains from one sample sequenced in a study of shared clonotypes between healthy human individuals. Here immunoSEQ multiplex PCR was the method, and the copy in TCRdb shows in-frame clones only, minus some. The sample yields about 1 million clones, 65% to 75% seen once. Specimen: memory CD4+ T cells sorted from blood. The subset is: CD45RA-negative fraction. These receptor sequences come from a man aged 18 to 30 in good health.

This clone was observed a few times. The chain recombines TRBV2 with TRBJ2-3; 12 positions match TRBD2. V dropped 5 bases and J dropped 3; count of bases not matched to a gene: 6. CDR3 size: 16 residues. The germline V gene has CDR1 SNHLY and CDR2 FYNNEI. CDR3 bases: TGTGCCAGCAGTCCCCGGACTAGCGGGGCTACAGATACGCAGTATTTT. Residues: CASSPRTSGATDTQYF.

The chain couples TRBV7-9 to TRBJ1-2; D remains ambiguous. Trimming took 5 bases from V and 4 from J, leaving 17 bases between them. The CDR3 consists of 15 residues. CDR1 SEHNR and CDR2 FQNEAQ come from the germline V gene (reference sequence). CDR3 in amino acids: CASSLGLEWGYGYTF. The CDR3 DNA sequence: TGTGCCAGCAGCCTAGGTTTGGAGTGGGGCTATGGCTACACCTTC.

CDR3 sequence (DNA): TGTGCCTGGAGTGTACAACAGAATGAGCAGTTCTTC. It codes for CAWSVQQNEQFF. V and J are TRBV30 and TRBJ2-1; D is undetermined. This CDR3 contains 12 residues. From germline, CDR1 is GTSNPN and CDR2 SVGIG (reference sequence). V dropped 0 bases and J dropped 7 bases, with 7 bases sitting between them.

This chain uses TRBV14 with TRBJ2-2, with 8 bases identical to TRBD2. Losses at the gene ends were 4 bases for V and 0 bases for J; bases not matched to a gene: 4. CDR3 length: 16 amino acids. Per the germline V gene, CDR1 is SGHDN and CDR2 is FVKESK. The CDR3, as DNA: TGTGCCAGCAGCCGACGGACTAGCTCGAACACCGGGGAGCTGTTTTTT. Amino acids: CASSRRTSSNTGELFF.

This clone was picked up a small number of times. This chain connects TRBV7-9 to TRBJ1-2, with D unresolved. V lost 4 bases to trimming and J lost 0 bases, with 12 bases between them. Germline loops: CDR1 SEHNR, CDR2 FQNEAQ (reference sequence). The CDR3 covers 15 residues. The chain's CDR3 is CASSYWAQANYGYTF. The CDR3 coding sequence is TGTGCCAGCAGCTATTGGGCCCAAGCTAACTATGGCTACACCTTC.

The chain couples TRBV7-2 to TRBJ1-1; D not certain. Germline assignment: CDR1 SGHTA and CDR2 FQGNSA. The CDR3 is 14 amino acids. The V end was cut by 0 bases, the J end by 1 base, with 6 bases between. CDR3 region: CASSLAHGNTEAFF. CDR3 DNA sequence: TGTGCCAGCAGCTTAGCGCATGGGAACACTGAAGCTTTCTTT.

The chain recombines TRBV5-4 with TRBJ2-7, with D perhaps TRBD1 (6 bases). There are 14 residues in the CDR3. CDR1 is SGHNT, CDR2 YYREEE, per germline (reference sequence). V was shortened by 2 bases and J by 2 bases, with 11 bases between the two germline ends. CDR3 nucleotides: TGTGCCAGCAGCTTAAGAACAGGGACCTACGAGCAGTACTTC. Translating gives CASSLRTGTYEQYF. Drawing the rest from reference TRBV5-4 and TRBJ2-7, the complete variable domain is ETGVTQSPTHLIKTRGQQVTLRCSSQSGHNTVSWYQQALGQGPQFIFQYYREEENGRGNFPPRFSGLQFPNYSSELNVNALELDDSALYLCASSLRTGTYEQYFGPGTRLTVT.

Notes on this clone: A far larger clone is off by one base, so a read error is likely. The same CDR3 also results from other DNA sequences found in this sample. V is TRBV19 and J is TRBJ1-5; 10 bases are shared with TRBD1. V was pared by 7 bases and J by 6 bases, with 6 bases of the junction left unmatched. Germline CDR1 LNHDA, CDR2 SQIVND (reference sequence). The CDR3 runs to 14 residues. This chain's CDR3 is CASKGGQGSQPQHF. The CDR3 DNA is TGTGCCAGTAAGGGGGGACAGGGGAGTCAGCCCCAGCATTTT.

Regarding this clone: This sample also contains other DNA sequences that code for the same CDR3. The CDR3 region is CASSSDSSYNEQFF. CDR3 bases: TGCGCCAGCAGCTCGGACAGCTCCTACAATGAGCAGTTCTTC. This rearrangement joins TRBV5-1 to TRBJ2-1, with a weak D call TRBD1 (6 bases). The V gene lost 3 bases and the J gene lost 0 bases, with 7 bases spanning the gap. The CDR3 has 14 amino acids. Germline V CDR1 and CDR2: SGHRS, YFSETQ.

The gene calls are TRBV10-3 and TRBJ2-1; 9 bases align to TRBD2. Unmatched junction bases numbered 6, after V lost 6 bases and J lost 3 bases. CDR3 size: 15 residues. CDR1 is ENHRY, CDR2 SYGVKD, per germline. CDR3 bases: TGTGCCATCAGCTCCGGACTAGCGAACTACAATGAGCAGTTCTTC. Protein: CAISSGLANYNEQFF.

The J gene is TRBJ2-7, the V gene TRBV6-1; tentatively, D is TRBD1 or TRBD2 (5 bases each). The CDR3 extends over 11 amino acids. Trimming took off 10 bases at V and 4 bases at J, with 11 bases between the two ends. Germline CDR1 is MNHNS and CDR2 is SASEGT. The CDR3 loop reads CANGAFYEQYF. The CDR3 region has the DNA TGTGCCAACGGGGCGTTTTACGAGCAGTACTTC.

The genes are TRBV7-2 and TRBJ2-1; 8 positions match TRBD2. Germline loops: CDR1 SGHTA, CDR2 FQGNSA. CDR3 length: 16 residues. The junction had 9 bases not matched to a gene; V was cut back by 4 bases and J by 4 bases. The CDR3 is CASSSRASGWYNEQFF. In nucleotides, the CDR3 is TGTGCCAGCAGCTCCAGGGCTAGCGGGTGGTACAATGAGCAGTTCTTC.

V usage is TRBV6-1 and J usage is TRBJ2-7; TRBD1 might be the D (6 bases). The CDR3 runs to 14 residues. V dropped 5 bases and J dropped 0 bases, with 11 bases sitting between them. Germline V gene sequence: CDR1 MNHNS, CDR2 SASEGT. The CDR3 loop is CASSRTVDSYEQYF. The CDR3 DNA sequence: TGTGCCAGCAGTCGGACAGTGGACTCCTACGAGCAGTACTTC.

V is TRBV7-9 and J is TRBJ2-7; D is perhaps TRBD1 (5 bases). The ends were cut back, 5 bases at V and 9 bases at J, with 14 bases in the middle. There are 12 residues in the CDR3. Germline loops: CDR1 SEHNR, CDR2 FQNEAQ (reference sequence). The CDR3 DNA sequence: TGTGCCAGCAGCCCCTTGACAGTCGCGCAGTACTTC. Translated: CASSPLTVAQYF. Full variable domain (rest looked up from reference TRBV7-9 and TRBJ2-7): DTGVSQNPRHKITKRGQNVTFRCDPISEHNRLYWYRQTLGQGPEFLTYFQNEAQLEKSRLLSDRFSAERPKGSFSTLEIQRTEQGDSAMYLCASSPLTVAQYFGPGTRLTVT.

The chain has TRBV19 and TRBJ1-1; a weak D match, TRBD1 (6 bases). Germline V CDR1 and CDR2: LNHDA, SQIVND (reference sequence). V lost 7 bases and J 5 bases, leaving 11 bases between the germline ends. The CDR3 has 12 amino acids. The CDR3 DNA reads as TGTGCCAGTAAGGGGGGGCTAACTGAAGCTTTCTTT. Protein sequence: CASKGGLTEAFF.

The chain carries TRBV27 and TRBJ2-4; 8 positions agree with TRBD2. Unmatched junction bases numbered 10, after V lost 5 bases and J lost 4 bases. From germline, CDR1 is MNHEY and CDR2 SMNVEV (reference sequence). The length of the CDR3 is 16 residues. The CDR3 sequence is CASSRDLTSEKNIQYF. The CDR3 region has the DNA TGTGCCAGCAGTCGCGACCTGACTAGCGAAAAAAACATTCAGTACTTC.